This T cell receptor beta chain emerged from a study of blood T cell repertoires in COVID-19. Study background: Samples of COVID-19 (acute and convalescent) were obtained from the United States, Italy and Spain. Nucleic acid was either cDNA or gDNA, and it came from T cells, B-cell-depleted T cells, or PBMCs.

Per the original methods: The authors estimated nucleated cell counts from reference gene primer amplification. Here immunoSEQ multiplex PCR was the method, and the copy in TCRdb shows in-frame clones only, minus some. The DNA was the basis for D and trimming; V, J and clone size are from that table. This table holds some 50,000 clones, 83% found once. The receptor's source is a man older than 75 in a cohort sampled during active COVID-19. The sequenced material came from peripheral blood.

The CDR3 DNA sequence: TGTGCCAGCAGCCGTGGTGCTGGATCAGGGGAGACCCAGTACTTC. The encoded protein is CASSRGAGSGETQYF. The gene calls are TRBV11-3 and TRBJ2-5, with a possible D match to TRBD1 (5 bases). This CDR3 has 15 residues. The V and J ends lost 5 bases and 5 bases respectively, with 18 bases between them. Germline CDR1 SGHNT, CDR2 YENEEA.